Sequencing of this T cell receptor (beta chain) was carried out in a study of blood T cells in healthy people across ages. The authors ran a second PCR of 7 to 11 cycles using a sample-barcoded 5' primer and a J-beta primer mix. TCRdb re-analysed the 5' RACE reads in MiXCR, keeping a single row per CDR3 protein. The table lists 1.5 million to 2 million distinct CDR3 sequences, approximately 50% of them singletons. Each of the donors had roughly 10 milliliters of peripheral blood drawn into EDTA-treated Vacutainer tubes. They isolated at least 7 million PBMCs from each sample. The CDR3 is 15 amino acids. The J segment lost 2 bases and the V segment lost 5 bases, leaving 8 bases of the junction unmatched. Germline values: CDR1 SNHLY, CDR2 FYNNEI.

The chain is built from TRBV2 and TRBJ2-5; 7 bases line up with TRBD1. Material for sequencing was blood. This TCR came from a woman aged 40-49 years in good health. The CDR3, as DNA: TGTGCCAGCAGTCCCCAGGGGACAGTGCAAGAGACCCAGTACTTC. Encoded protein: CASSPQGTVQETQYF.